Below, 17 T cell receptor beta chains from the same sample are listed, as sequenced in a study of cytotoxic CD8 clonotypes in ibrutinib-treated CLL (TCRdb year 2021). Library generation was performed with the immunoSEQ multiplex PCR assay. The immuneACCESS repertoire file appears here via TCRdb, limited to in-frame rearrangements. These files lack a portion of the clones; in checked studies, under half of the deficit traces to unresolved V genes, and the cause of the others is not known. The sample has some 150,000 clones on record, roughly 80% of them singletons. Approximately 27% of the sample belongs to the ten largest clones. In light of the paper, this sample's time point label describes: approximately 11 months on ibrutinib. This sample comprised PBMCs, obtained after 12 months of ibrutinib treatment. The receptors derive from a human donor with chronic lymphocytic leukemia.

Of note for this clone: A read error may account for a junction end that differs from germline. This chain uses TRBV9 with TRBJ2-1; weak D call: TRBD2 (6 bases). Germline CDR1 is SGDLS and CDR2 is YYNGEE. CDR3 size: 16 residues. CDR3 in amino acids: CASTVSGTPSYNEQFF. CDR3 bases: TGTGCCAGCACCGTATCCGGGACTCCCTCCTACAATGAGCAGTTCTTC.

The genes are TRBV7-3 and TRBJ1-1, with D unclear. Germline values: CDR1 SGHTA, CDR2 FQGTGA. Trimming pared 1 base from V and 4 bases from J, leaving 7 bases between. The CDR3 contains 13 residues. The CDR3 nucleotides are TGTGCCAGCAGCTTAAGGGGTACCACTGAAGCTTTCTTT. Its protein product is CASSLRGTTEAFF.

V usage is TRBV6-5 and J usage is TRBJ2-7, with D uncertain. V was trimmed by 2 bases and J by 6 bases, leaving 5 bases between them. This CDR3 has 11 amino acids. Germline CDR1 is MNHEY and CDR2 is SVGAGI. The CDR3 is CASSYRAEQYF. The CDR3, as DNA: TGTGCCAGCAGTTACAGGGCCGAGCAGTACTTC.

The rearrangement uses TRBV2 and TRBJ2-5, with D perhaps matching TRBD1 (5 bases). Trimming pared 6 bases from V and 0 bases from J, leaving 11 bases between. Germline values: CDR1 SNHLY, CDR2 FYNNEI. The CDR3 contains 14 residues. CDR3 region: CASSQPDNQETQYF. The DNA for the CDR3 is TGTGCCAGCAGCCAACCGGACAACCAAGAGACCCAGTACTTC.

The chain couples TRBV5-4 to TRBJ1-4; 7 positions match TRBD1. The CDR3 is 13 amino acids. Germline trimming cut 4 bases from V and 8 bases from J; bases unmatched to any gene: 5. The germline gives CDR1 SGHNT, CDR2 YYREEE (reference sequence). CDR3 in DNA: TGTGCCAGCAGCCAAGGGACAGTCGAAAAACTGTTTTTT. Translated: CASSQGTVEKLFF.

This clone was recorded only once. This may come from a read error, since a much larger clone is one base off. The J gene is TRBJ1-2, the V gene TRBV28; 7 bases are a match to TRBD1. V gave up 5 bases and J gave up 3 bases; unmatched junction bases: 3. Germline V gene sequence: CDR1 MDHEN, CDR2 SYDVKM. CDR3 length equals 13 residues. The CDR3 loop is CASSPGQYYGYTF. CDR3 DNA: TGTGCCAGCAGTCCGGGACAGTACTATGGCTACACCTTC.

This chain connects TRBV7-7 to TRBJ2-1, with TRBD1 as a possible D gene (5 bases). Between the trimmed V and J ends, which lost 5 bases and 5 bases, there was a span of 10 bases. CDR3 length equals 13 residues. The germline gives CDR1 SSHAT, CDR2 FNYEAQ (reference sequence). CDR3 residues: CASSPTVNNEQFF. CDR3 coding DNA: TGTGCCAGCAGCCCGACAGTTAACAATGAGCAGTTCTTC.

This rearrangement joins TRBV11-3 to TRBJ2-7; 7 nucleotides line up with TRBD1. This CDR3 contains 14 residues. V shed 2 bases, J shed 0 bases, and the junction held 1 base outside the gene matches. Germline-derived CDR1 and CDR2 are SGHNT and YENEEA. CDR3 residues: CASSLWDSSYEQYF. The CDR3, as DNA: TGTGCCAGCAGCTTATGGGACAGCTCCTACGAGCAGTACTTC. The full variable domain, with the rest looked up from reference TRBV11-3 and TRBJ2-7, is EAGVVQSPRYKIIEKKQPVAFWCNPISGHNTLYWYLQNLGQGPELLIRYENEEAVDDSQLPKDRFSAERLKGVDSTLKIQPAELGDSAVYLCASSLWDSSYEQYFGPGTRLTVT.

This rearrangement joins TRBV18 to TRBJ2-7; D tentatively reads TRBD1 or TRBD2 (5 bases each). Trimming removed 3 bases from V and 5 bases from J, with 14 bases in between. Per the germline V gene, CDR1 is KGHSH and CDR2 is LQKENI. CDR3 length: 14 residues. CDR3 DNA: TGTGCCAGCTCACCGAGGGGCACCCTCAACGAGCAGTACTTC. Translating it yields CASSPRGTLNEQYF.

The chain combines TRBV6-6 with TRBJ2-5; D tentatively reads TRBD1 or TRBD2 (5 bases each). The length of the CDR3 is 13 residues. In germline, CDR1 is MNHNY, CDR2 SVGAGI (reference sequence). Trimming cost V 2 bases and J 3 bases, with 7 bases left between them. The CDR3 here is CASSYGGKETQYF. The CDR3 DNA sequence: TGTGCCAGCAGTTACGGGGGAAAAGAGACCCAGTACTTC.

The chain has TRBV27 and TRBJ2-5; 11 positions match TRBD1. The trim removed 5 bases at V and 5 bases at J, leaving 4 bases unmatched. Germline lookup yields CDR1 MNHEY and CDR2 SMNVEV (reference sequence). The CDR3 sequence is 14 residues long. The CDR3 nucleotides read TGTGCCAGCAGTAAGGACAGGGGGCGGGAGACCCAGTACTTC. It codes for CASSKDRGRETQYF.

This clone was recorded only once. The V and J genes are TRBV10-3 and TRBJ1-4; D perhaps matches TRBD1 (5 bases). Trimming took off 3 bases at V and 13 bases at J, with 9 bases between the two ends. The germline gives CDR1 ENHRY, CDR2 SYGVKD. CDR3 length: 11 amino acids. CDR3 amino acids: CAISEGQGLFF. DNA of the CDR3: TGTGCCATCAGTGAAGGTCAGGGACTGTTTTTT.

This clone appeared once. Written as DNA, the CDR3 is TGTGCCAGCTCACCCCCGGGACAACTATCTGGAAACACCATATATTTT. Encoded protein: CASSPPGQLSGNTIYF. The chain couples TRBV18 to TRBJ1-3; D possibly corresponds to TRBD1 (6 bases). CDR1 and CDR2 from the germline V gene are KGHSH and LQKENI. The CDR3 runs to 16 residues. V lost 3 bases and J lost 1, with 13 bases in between.

The chain uses TRBV5-6 and TRBJ1-3; TRBD1 is a possible D gene (5 bases). Germline V gene data show CDR1 as SGHDT and CDR2 as YYEEEE. Trimming took off 0 bases at V and 4 bases at J, with 5 bases between the two ends. This CDR3 has 13 amino acids. CDR3 nucleotides: TGTGCCAGCAGCTTGGGACAGGGAAACACCATATATTTT. Its protein product is CASSLGQGNTIYF.

This chain connects TRBV28 to TRBJ2-7; D gene unclear. Germline CDR1 is MDHEN and CDR2 is SYDVKM. The CDR3 covers 15 residues. Trimming stripped 3 bases from V and 4 bases from J, with 16 bases between. The CDR3 region has the DNA TGTGCCAGCAGTTTGTTTTCGAACGCGAATTACGAGCAGTACTTC. Translation: CASSLFSNANYEQYF.

This clone occurred a few times. The chain has TRBV15 and TRBJ2-1; 15 nucleotides agree with TRBD2. V lost 6 bases and J lost 15; bases outside the gene matches: 9. This CDR3 spans 14 amino acids. The germline V gene encodes CDR1 LNHNV and CDR2 YYDKDF (reference sequence). The CDR3 sequence: CATRKGLAGGPPFF. CDR3 coding DNA: TGTGCCACCAGAAAGGGACTAGCGGGGGGCCCCCCGTTCTTC.

Worth noting for this clone: This same CDR3 is encoded by further DNA sequences in the sample. The chain is built from TRBV19 and TRBJ2-7; a weak D match, TRBD1 (5 bases). The ends were cut back, 2 bases at V and 2 bases at J, with 7 bases in the middle. The CDR3 loop spans 13 amino acids. Germline CDR1 and CDR2: LNHDA and SQIVND (reference sequence). CDR3 amino acids: CASSIQGTYEQYF. CDR3 DNA sequence: TGTGCCAGTAGTATACAGGGAACCTACGAGCAGTACTTC.